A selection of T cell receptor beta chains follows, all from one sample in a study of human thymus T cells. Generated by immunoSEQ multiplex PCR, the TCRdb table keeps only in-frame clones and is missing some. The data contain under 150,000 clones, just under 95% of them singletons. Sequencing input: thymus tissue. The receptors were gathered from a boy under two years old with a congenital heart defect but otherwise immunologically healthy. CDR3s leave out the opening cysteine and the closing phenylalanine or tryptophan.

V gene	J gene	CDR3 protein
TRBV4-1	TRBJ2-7	ASSQDRGITYEQY
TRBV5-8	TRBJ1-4	ASSPWTAEGPNEKLF
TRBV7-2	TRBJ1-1	ASSLGLLRTNTEAF
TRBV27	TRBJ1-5	ASSLVGTGSNQPQH
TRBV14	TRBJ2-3	ASSQGDRVGDTQY
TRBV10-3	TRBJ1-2	VTWGGSGYT
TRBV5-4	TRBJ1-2	ASSLVPNYGYT
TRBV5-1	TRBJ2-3	ASSLAEGTGHVDTQY
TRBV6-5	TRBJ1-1	ASSSNRENTEAF
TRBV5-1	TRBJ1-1	ASHTGPPEAF
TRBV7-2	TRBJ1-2	ASSLVAGGPAANYGYT
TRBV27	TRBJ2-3	ASSFETSGRHKTDTQY
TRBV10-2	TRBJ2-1	ASRTSGIVNEQF
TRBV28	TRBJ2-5	ASSGRGTQY
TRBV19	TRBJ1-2	ASSIAPHFGSYGYT
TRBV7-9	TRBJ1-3	ASSRLEARSNTIY
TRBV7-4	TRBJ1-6	ASSLGLRSSYNSPLH
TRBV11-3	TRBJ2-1	ASSLGAARNNEQF
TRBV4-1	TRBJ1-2	ASSQDLRGWGYT
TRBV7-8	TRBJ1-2	ASSLSHGRNYGYT
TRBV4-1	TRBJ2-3	ASSQDLSRIRGATDTQY
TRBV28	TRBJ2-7	ASSTASIGNYEQY
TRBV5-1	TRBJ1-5	ASSLDARSNQPQH
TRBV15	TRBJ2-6	ATSRGDYCPSGANVLT
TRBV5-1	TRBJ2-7	ASSLTGQGYEQY
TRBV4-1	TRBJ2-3	ASSQGITDTQY
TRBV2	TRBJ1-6	ASSDGGRNSPLH